This TCR beta chain came from a study of blood T cell repertoires in COVID-19. Profiling relied on immunoSEQ multiplex PCR, and the TCRdb table lists in-frame clones only, not all of them. The sample records 55,000 or so clones, about 91% being singletons. The CDR3 length is 13 residues. V was shortened by 3 bases and J by 7 bases, with 10 bases between the two germline ends. The germline gives CDR1 MNHEY, CDR2 SMNVEV (reference sequence). The chain is built from TRBV27 and TRBJ1-5, with no clear D. The sequence was collected from a man aged 35 to 55 with COVID-19, enrolled during active disease. Material: peripheral blood. The CDR3 DNA reads TGTGCCAGCAGTTTCTCGGGATTACAGCCCCAGCATTTT. Translation gives CASSFSGLQPQHF.